This T cell receptor beta chain stems from a study of cytomegalovirus exposure and HLA in healthy donors. V was cut by 8 bases and J by 2 bases, with 12 bases left in between. This CDR3 contains 13 residues. CDR1 is SNHLY and CDR2 is FYNNEI in the germline V gene. Turning to this clone: Its antigen is undetermined.

The PCR employed 60 Vbeta primers together with 13 Jbeta primers. Measured with immunoSEQ multiplex PCR; TCRdb has only the in-frame clones, and not every one. This table has around 35,000 clones, approximately 80% appearing once. Study-wide results and limits: Most TCR sequences showed up rarely, but some public TCRs showed up in many donors.

The J gene is TRBJ1-2, the V gene TRBV2; D is unresolved. This TCR was sampled from a woman aged 40 to 50 in good health and CMV-seronegative. The sequenced sample was PBMCs. The CDR3 DNA reads TGTGCCAGCGCGGAAGGTACGAACTATGGCTACACCTTC. Protein sequence: CASAEGTNYGYTF.